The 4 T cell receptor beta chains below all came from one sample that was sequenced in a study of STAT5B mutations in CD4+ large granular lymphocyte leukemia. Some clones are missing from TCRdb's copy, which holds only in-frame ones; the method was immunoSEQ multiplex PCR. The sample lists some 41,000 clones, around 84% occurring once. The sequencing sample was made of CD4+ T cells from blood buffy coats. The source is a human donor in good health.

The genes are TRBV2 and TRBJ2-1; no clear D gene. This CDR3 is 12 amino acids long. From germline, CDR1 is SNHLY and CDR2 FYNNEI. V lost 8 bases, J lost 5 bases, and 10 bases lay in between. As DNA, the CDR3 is TGTGCCAGCGCGGAAGACGACAATGAGCAGTTCTTC. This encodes CASAEDDNEQFF.

CDR3 region: CASSAGKGTEAFF. For the CDR3, the DNA is TGTGCCAGCAGTGCCGGGAAGGGGACTGAAGCTTTCTTT. The chain joins TRBV6-1 to TRBJ1-1; tentatively, D is TRBD1 (5 bases). The CDR3 length is 13 residues. The germline V gene encodes CDR1 MNHNS and CDR2 SASEGT. The V end lost 4 bases, the J end lost 5 bases, and 11 bases lay between the germline ends.

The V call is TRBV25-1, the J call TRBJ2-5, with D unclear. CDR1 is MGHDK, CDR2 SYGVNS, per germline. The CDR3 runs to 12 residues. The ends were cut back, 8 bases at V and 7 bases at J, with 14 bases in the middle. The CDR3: CASLLNGGTQYF. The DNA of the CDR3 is TGTGCCAGCCTTCTTAATGGCGGGACCCAGTACTTC.

The CDR3 loop reads CASSVVSMNTEAFF. CDR3 DNA sequence: TGTGCCAGCAGCGTAGTCAGTATGAACACTGAAGCTTTCTTT. The chain recombines TRBV9 with TRBJ1-1; no definite D call. The CDR3 is 14 amino acids. V lost 0 bases and J 0 bases, leaving 6 bases between the germline ends. Per germline, CDR1 SGDLS and CDR2 YYNGEE.